Detailed here is one TCR beta chain. Other DNA sequences from this sample encode an identical CDR3 as well. The sample comes from a study of blood T cell repertoires in COVID-19. Study overall: From the United States, Italy and Spain came samples of acute and convalescent COVID-19. PBMCs, B-cell-depleted T cells, or T cells provided the cDNA or gDNA that made up the material.

Trimming removed 0 bases from V and 8 bases from J; junction bases left unmatched: 2. The V gene's germline CDR1 is SGHRS and CDR2 YFSETQ. The CDR3 covers 14 residues. Enrolment of Seattle patients took place during active infection, and they were followed longitudinally. The repertoire was sequenced with immunoSEQ multiplex PCR; TCRdb's copy has only in-frame clones and lacks some. In the table there are approximately 530,000 clones, approximately 88% of which are singletons. The chain recombines TRBV5-1 with TRBJ1-6; TRBD1 matches at 7 bases. The clonotype originates from a woman between 50 and 59 years old with COVID-19, enrolled during active disease. Sequenced material: peripheral blood. The CDR3 reads CASSLVRGDSPLHF. CDR3 bases: TGCGCCAGCAGCTTGGTCAGGGGGGATTCACCCCTCCACTTT. Filled out from reference TRBV5-1 and TRBJ1-6, the complete variable domain reads KAGVTQTPRYLIKTRGQQVTLSCSPISGHRSVSWYQQTPGQGLQFLFEYFSETQRNKGNFPGRFSGRQFSNSRSEMNVSTLELGDSALYLCASSLVRGDSPLHFGNGTRLTVT.